A selection of T cell receptor beta chains follows, all from one sample in a study of blood T cell repertoires in COVID-19. Produced via immunoSEQ multiplex PCR; TCRdb's table is partial and in-frame only. This table holds a few hundred thousand clones, roughly 84% found once. The material sequenced was peripheral blood. These receptor sequences come from a human donor with COVID-19, enrolled during active disease. The donor label of this sample is uncertain. The CDR3 runs from the conserved cysteine through the conserved F or W. The order of the fields is D gene, CDR3 length, clone size, J gene, V gene, CDR3 protein, CDR3 DNA. D genes are given only for firm matches. Clone size appears in some rows only: once, few, many, or a class for an expanded clone.

D: -
length: 14
size: many
J: TRBJ1-5
V: TRBV5-5
CDR3: CASSRVLANQPQHF
DNA: TGTGCCAGCAGCCGGGTCCTAGCCAATCAGCCCCAGCATTTT

D: TRBD1
length: 13
size: once
J: TRBJ1-2
V: TRBV6-4
CDR3: CASSRTGIYGYTF
DNA: TGTGCCAGCAGCAGGACAGGCATCTATGGCTACACCTTC

D: -
length: 15
size: -
J: TRBJ2-3
V: TRBV10-3
CDR3: CAISESRVGTDTQYF
DNA: TGTGCCATCAGTGAGTCACGGGTTGGCACAGATACGCAGTATTTT

D: TRBD2
length: 17
size: -
J: TRBJ2-1
V: TRBV7-6
CDR3: CASSPLAGHSSYNEQFF
DNA: TGTGCCAGCAGCCCGCTAGCGGGTCATAGCTCCTACAATGAGCAGTTCTTC

D: -
length: 14
size: -
J: TRBJ1-2
V: TRBV30
CDR3: CAWRNRGPSYGYTF
DNA: TGTGCCTGGAGAAACCGCGGGCCCAGCTATGGCTACACCTTC

D: -
length: 14
size: -
J: TRBJ1-4
V: TRBV6-1
CDR3: CASSEARRDGKLFF
DNA: TGTGCCAGCAGTGAAGCTAGACGGGATGGGAAACTGTTTTTT

D: TRBD2
length: 17
size: -
J: TRBJ2-1
V: TRBV11-3
CDR3: CASSLEVTSGRVNEQFF
DNA: TGTGCCAGCAGCTTAGAGGTGACTAGCGGGAGGGTCAATGAGCAGTTCTTC

D: -
length: 15
size: -
J: TRBJ2-3
V: TRBV28
CDR3: CASLKGGASTDTQYF
DNA: TGTGCCAGCCTCAAAGGGGGGGCAAGCACAGATACGCAGTATTTT

D: TRBD2
length: 15
size: -
J: TRBJ2-7
V: TRBV11-2
CDR3: CASSYGTSGSYEQYF
DNA: TGTGCCAGCAGCTATGGAACTAGCGGTTCCTACGAGCAGTACTTC

D: -
length: 17
size: once
J: TRBJ2-4
V: TRBV5-4
CDR3: CASSPGGGATAKNIQYF
DNA: TGTGCCAGCAGCCCGGGGGGCGGGGCTACTGCCAAAAACATTCAGTACTTC

D: TRBD2
length: 14
size: once
J: TRBJ2-1
V: TRBV19
CDR3: CARSPSGRENEQFF
DNA: TGTGCCAGGTCCCCTAGCGGGAGAGAGAATGAGCAGTTCTTC

D: -
length: 14
size: -
J: TRBJ2-7
V: TRBV7-2
CDR3: CASSPDRSAYEQYF
DNA: TGTGCCAGCAGCCCGGACAGATCCGCCTACGAGCAGTACTTC

D: -
length: 15
size: -
J: TRBJ1-5
V: TRBV4-1
CDR3: CASSPGGVGNQPQHF
DNA: TGCGCCAGCAGCCCCGGGGGGGTTGGCAATCAGCCCCAGCATTTT

D: TRBD2
length: 15
size: once
J: TRBJ2-3
V: TRBV11-2
CDR3: CASSLYGGSTDTQYF
DNA: TGTGCCAGCAGCCTATACGGGGGGAGCACAGATACGCAGTATTTT

D: -
length: 14
size: few
J: TRBJ1-3
V: TRBV11-3
CDR3: CASSFDTSGNTIYF
DNA: TGTGCCAGCAGCTTTGACACCTCTGGAAACACCATATATTTT

D: TRBD1
length: 16
size: -
J: TRBJ2-5
V: TRBV5-5
CDR3: CASSLDDRAIGETQYF
DNA: TGTGCCAGCAGCCTAGACGACAGGGCGATTGGCGAGACCCAGTACTTC

D: -
length: 14
size: once
J: TRBJ1-1
V: TRBV5-1
CDR3: CASRGVDLNTEAFF
DNA: TGCGCCAGCAGAGGGGTTGATTTGAACACTGAAGCTTTCTTT

D: -
length: 17
size: -
J: TRBJ1-6
V: TRBV19
CDR3: CASSEQGPSSYNSPLHF
DNA: TGTGCCAGTAGTGAACAGGGCCCAAGCTCCTATAATTCACCCCTCCACTTT

D: TRBD1
length: 12
size: -
J: TRBJ2-7
V: TRBV30
CDR3: CAWSNRGYEQYF
DNA: TGTGCCTGGAGTAACAGGGGGTACGAGCAGTACTTC

D: -
length: 15
size: -
J: TRBJ1-2
V: TRBV28
CDR3: CASSTPPGDLYGYTF
DNA: TGTGCCAGCAGTACTCCCCCGGGAGACCTTTATGGCTACACCTTC

D: -
length: 11
size: -
J: TRBJ1-5
V: TRBV28
CDR3: CASGENQPQHF
DNA: TGTGCCAGCGGGGAGAATCAGCCCCAGCATTTT

D: -
length: 14
size: few
J: TRBJ1-1
V: TRBV5-1
CDR3: CASSLGQSNTEAFF
DNA: TGCGCCAGCAGCTTGGGGCAGTCGAACACTGAAGCTTTCTTT

D: TRBD2
length: 14
size: -
J: TRBJ2-1
V: TRBV2
CDR3: CASSDPGLADEQFF
DNA: TGTGCCAGCAGTGATCCGGGACTAGCGGATGAGCAGTTCTTC

D: -
length: 12
size: -
J: TRBJ2-7
V: TRBV29-1
CDR3: CSVTGQAYEQYF
DNA: TGCAGCGTGACCGGACAAGCCTACGAGCAGTACTTC

D: -
length: 15
size: -
J: TRBJ2-7
V: TRBV5-6
CDR3: CASSWAGPWGYEQYF
DNA: TGTGCCAGCAGCTGGGCGGGACCCTGGGGCTACGAGCAGTACTTC

D: TRBD1
length: 14
size: -
J: TRBJ1-2
V: TRBV6-5
CDR3: CASTRQGSDYGYTF
DNA: TGTGCCAGCACCCGACAGGGGTCAGACTATGGCTACACCTTC

D: -
length: 14
size: few
J: TRBJ1-3
V: TRBV30
CDR3: CAWNRRNSGNTIYF
DNA: TGTGCCTGGAACAGGCGCAACTCTGGAAACACCATATATTTT

D: TRBD1
length: 17
size: -
J: TRBJ1-1
V: TRBV12-5
CDR3: CASGWMGQGAGNTEAFF
DNA: TGTGCTAGTGGTTGGATGGGACAGGGGGCTGGGAACACTGAAGCTTTCTTT

D: -
length: 13
size: -
J: TRBJ2-4
V: TRBV12-3/TRBV12-4
CDR3: CASSWSPENIQYF
DNA: TGTGCCAGCAGCTGGTCCCCGGAAAACATTCAGTACTTC

D: -
length: 16
size: once
J: TRBJ2-1
V: TRBV3-1/TRBV3-2
CDR3: CASSRGPSAEGNEQFF
DNA: TGTGCCAGCAGCCGGGGACCTAGCGCCGAGGGGAATGAGCAGTTCTTC

D: -
length: 14
size: -
J: TRBJ2-7
V: TRBV27
CDR3: CASSDREPSDEQYF
DNA: TGTGCCAGCAGCGACCGAGAGCCGAGCGACGAGCAGTACTTC

D: -
length: 12
size: -
J: TRBJ1-1
V: TRBV19
CDR3: CASRGAATEAFF
DNA: TGTGCCAGTAGAGGGGCTGCCACTGAAGCTTTCTTT

D: -
length: 13
size: -
J: TRBJ1-6
V: TRBV28
CDR3: CASSRDYNSPLHF
DNA: TGTGCCAGCAGCCGGGACTATAATTCACCCCTCCACTTT

D: -
length: 14
size: -
J: TRBJ1-1
V: TRBV6-5
CDR3: CASSTLRGTTEAFF
DNA: TGTGCCAGCAGTACCCTGCGGGGGACCACTGAAGCTTTCTTT

D: TRBD2
length: 13
size: -
J: TRBJ2-3
V: TRBV25-1
CDR3: CASRGTRVDTQYF
DNA: TGTGCCAGCAGGGGGACTAGAGTGGATACGCAGTATTTT

D: -
length: 16
size: -
J: TRBJ2-2
V: TRBV11-3
CDR3: CASSLDWRAGRGELFF
DNA: TGTGCCAGCAGCTTAGATTGGCGGGCCGGCCGGGGGGAGCTGTTTTTT

D: -
length: 15
size: -
J: TRBJ1-5
V: TRBV11-3
CDR3: CASSPHHFGNQPQHF
DNA: TGTGCCAGCAGCCCCCATCACTTCGGTAATCAGCCCCAGCATTTT

D: TRBD2
length: 13
size: once
J: TRBJ2-1
V: TRBV4-3
CDR3: CASSQGLDDEQFF
DNA: TGCGCCAGCAGCCAGGGACTAGATGATGAGCAGTTCTTC

D: -
length: 14
size: once
J: TRBJ2-5
V: TRBV7-7
CDR3: CASSLTGNQETQYF
DNA: TGTGCTAGCAGCTTAACGGGTAACCAAGAGACCCAGTACTTC

D: -
length: 16
size: few
J: TRBJ1-5
V: TRBV2
CDR3: CASRGGAEGSNQPQHF
DNA: TGTGCCAGCCGGGGGGGCGCGGAGGGTAGCAATCAGCCCCAGCATTTT

D: TRBD1
length: 15
size: -
J: TRBJ2-3
V: TRBV5-1
CDR3: CASSAGQGQGDTQYF
DNA: TGCGCCAGCAGTGCGGGACAGGGGCAGGGAGATACGCAGTATTTT

D: -
length: 12
size: -
J: TRBJ2-7
V: TRBV29-1
CDR3: CSVDRLGDEQYF
DNA: TGCAGCGTTGACAGGTTGGGTGATGAGCAGTACTTC

D: -
length: 15
size: -
J: TRBJ2-3
V: TRBV7-2
CDR3: CASSVLRAGTDTQYF
DNA: TGTGCCAGCAGCGTATTGAGGGCGGGCACAGATACGCAGTATTTT

D: TRBD1
length: 16
size: -
J: TRBJ2-2
V: TRBV19
CDR3: CASKKTGGYNTGELFF
DNA: TGTGCCAGCAAAAAAACAGGGGGATATAACACCGGGGAGCTGTTTTTT

D: TRBD1
length: 14
size: -
J: TRBJ1-2
V: TRBV28
CDR3: CASSQGQGGNGYTF
DNA: TGTGCCAGCAGCCAGGGACAGGGGGGAAATGGCTACACCTTC

D: TRBD2
length: 15
size: -
J: TRBJ2-3
V: TRBV27
CDR3: CASSSPSGITDTQYF
DNA: TGTGCCAGCAGTTCGCCTAGCGGGATCACAGATACGCAGTATTTT

D: -
length: 12
size: -
J: TRBJ1-1
V: TRBV27
CDR3: CASSSLGTEAFF
DNA: TGTGCCAGCAGTTCACTCGGGACTGAAGCTTTCTTT

D: -
length: 16
size: -
J: TRBJ2-5
V: TRBV7-3
CDR3: CASSLGPASIQETQYF
DNA: TGTGCCAGCAGCTTAGGTCCAGCGTCGATCCAAGAGACCCAGTACTTC

D: -
length: 15
size: -
J: TRBJ1-1
V: TRBV28
CDR3: CASSLNGGRGTEAFF
DNA: TGTGCCAGCAGTTTAAACGGGGGTAGGGGCACTGAAGCTTTCTTT

D: TRBD1
length: 17
size: once
J: TRBJ1-5
V: TRBV28
CDR3: CASSLRGGGLINQPQHF
DNA: TGTGCCAGCAGTTTAAGAGGGGGCGGTTTAATCAATCAGCCCCAGCATTTT

D: -
length: 12
size: -
J: TRBJ1-5
V: TRBV2
CDR3: CASSVRGSPQHF
DNA: TGTGCCAGCAGCGTAAGGGGCTCCCCCCAGCATTTT

D: TRBD1
length: 13
size: -
J: TRBJ1-6
V: TRBV16
CDR3: CASSLSGGSPLHF
DNA: TGTGCCAGCAGTCTATCAGGGGGATCACCCCTCCACTTT

D: TRBD2
length: 15
size: -
J: TRBJ2-3
V: TRBV2
CDR3: CASSPSGRITDTQYF
DNA: TGTGCCAGCAGTCCTAGCGGGAGAATCACAGATACGCAGTATTTT

D: TRBD1
length: 15
size: -
J: TRBJ2-2
V: TRBV11-3
CDR3: CASSLEGTDTGELFF
DNA: TGTGCCAGCAGCTTAGAGGGGACAGACACCGGGGAGCTGTTTTTT

D: TRBD1
length: 13
size: -
J: TRBJ1-2
V: TRBV27
CDR3: CASGQGIPLGYTF
DNA: TGTGCCAGCGGACAGGGCATCCCTCTTGGCTACACCTTC

D: -
length: 14
size: -
J: TRBJ1-1
V: TRBV7-2
CDR3: CASSLLGGNTEAFF
DNA: TGTGCCAGCAGCTTGCTAGGGGGAAACACTGAAGCTTTCTTT